The rows below give T cell receptor beta chains drawn from one sample of a study of identical twins. TCRdb re-called the 5' RACE reads through MiXCR, storing one row per CDR3 protein. The sample shows roughly 220,000 distinct CDR3 sequences, 6.5% to 8% of them seen only once. These data were also reused for a study on T cells expressing NK-cell markers.

What was sequenced was CD8+ T cells sorted from blood. These receptor sequences come from a woman between 18 and 30 years old in good health. Both conserved end residues are part of each CDR3. A D gene is named only where the DNA matches it firmly. Size values are once, few and many counts, or a class for expanded clones, and some rows have none.

d_call clone_size j_call v_call cdr3_aa cdr3_nt
TRBD2 . TRBJ2-1 TRBV30 CAWSLGREEQFF TGTGCCTGGAGTTTAGGGCGGGAGGAGCAGTTCTTC
. . TRBJ2-7 TRBV9 CASSKGTTGEQYF TGTGCCAGCAGCAAAGGGACTACAGGGGAGCAGTACTTC
. many TRBJ1-2 TRBV12-3/TRBV12-4 CASRLGGGGYTF TGTGCCAGCAGGCTGGGTGGTGGTGGCTACACCTTC
. many TRBJ1-1 TRBV3-1 CASSQDPGPNTEAFF TGTGCCAGCAGCCAAGATCCAGGCCCGAACACTGAAGCTTTCTTT
. many TRBJ1-1 TRBV9 CASSVGGQYTEAFF TGTGCCAGCAGCGTAGGGGGGCAGTACACTGAAGCTTTCTTT
. . TRBJ2-7 TRBV7-9 CASSVGSGAYEQYF TGTGCCAGCAGCGTAGGATCAGGGGCCTACGAGCAGTACTTC
. . TRBJ2-3 TRBV5-1 CASSLEGLRADTQYF TGCGCCAGCAGCTTGGAAGGACTCCGAGCAGATACGCAGTATTTT
TRBD2 . TRBJ2-5 TRBV7-6 CASSITSGGPQETQYF TGTGCCAGCAGCATCACTAGCGGGGGGCCCCAAGAGACCCAGTACTTC
. few TRBJ1-1 TRBV29-1 CSVGDDDEAFF TGCAGCGTTGGGGACGACGATGAAGCTTTCTTT
TRBD2 . TRBJ2-3 TRBV30 CARTSGGTDTQYF TGTGCCAGGACTAGCGGGGGCACAGATACGCAGTATTTT
. many TRBJ2-4 TRBV6-5 CASSYSLGAAKNIQYF TGTGCCAGCAGTTACTCTCTGGGGGCAGCCAAAAACATTCAGTACTTC
TRBD1 . TRBJ1-2 TRBV11-2 CASSPPTGAVVGYGYTF TGTGCCAGCAGCCCGCCGACAGGGGCGGTTGTCGGATATGGCTACACCTTC
TRBD2 . TRBJ2-1 TRBV19 CASHGLAGGPDEQFF TGTGCCAGTCACGGTCTGGCGGGAGGGCCTGATGAGCAGTTCTTC
. many TRBJ1-1 TRBV12-3/TRBV12-4 CASSLTDTPNTEAFF TGTGCCAGCAGTCTAACGGACACGCCGAACACTGAAGCTTTCTTT
. . TRBJ2-2 TRBV6-2/TRBV6-3 CASSTRSGELFF TGTGCCAGCAGTACTAGGTCCGGGGAGCTGTTTTTT
. . TRBJ2-1 TRBV15 CATRRTTYNEQFF TGTGCCACCAGAAGGACCACCTACAATGAGCAGTTCTTC
. . TRBJ2-5 TRBV6-1 CASVEDGVVETQYF TGTGCCAGCGTAGAGGATGGGGTAGTCGAGACCCAGTACTTC
. many TRBJ1-4 TRBV6-6 CASSPGTVEKLFF TGTGCCAGCAGCCCGGGGACCGTTGAAAAACTGTTTTTT
TRBD2 . TRBJ2-5 TRBV12-5 CASGSTTSGTSEETQYF TGTGCTAGTGGTTCGACGACCTCCGGGACTAGCGAGGAGACCCAGTACTTC
. few TRBJ2-5 TRBV30 CAWGVPETQYF TGTGCCTGGGGCGTTCCCGAGACCCAGTACTTC
. many TRBJ1-5 TRBV6-1 CASSLGGGGQPQHF TGTGCCAGCAGCCTGGGGGGAGGGGGTCAGCCCCAGCATTTT
. many TRBJ2-2 TRBV12-3/TRBV12-4 CASSPGGELFF TGTGCCAGCAGCCCCGGGGGGGAGCTGTTTTTT
. . TRBJ1-6 TRBV27 CASKNLLNSPLHF TGTGCCAGCAAGAACCTGTTGAATTCACCCCTCCACTTT
. few TRBJ1-1 TRBV29-1 CSVEVRVAGAFF TGCAGCGTTGAAGTTCGGGTGGCTGGAGCTTTCTTT
. many TRBJ1-2 TRBV12-3/TRBV12-4 CASSLGVYGYTF TGTGCCAGCAGCCTTGGGGTCTATGGCTACACCTTC
TRBD2 many TRBJ2-3 TRBV9 CASSVAASGVSHTQYF TGTGCCAGCAGCGTAGCTGCTAGCGGGGTTTCACATACGCAGTATTTT
. few TRBJ1-5 TRBV7-4 CASSLEGRGDSNQPQHF TGTGCCAGCAGCTTAGAGGGGAGGGGTGATAGCAATCAGCCCCAGCATTTT
. few TRBJ1-4 TRBV4-2 CASSQERERVNEKLFF TGTGCCAGCAGCCAAGAACGGGAGAGGGTTAATGAAAAACTGTTTTTT
TRBD2 many TRBJ2-1 TRBV3-1 CASSDPGTSGSNEQFF TGTGCCAGCAGCGACCCCGGGACTAGCGGTTCCAATGAGCAGTTCTTC
. . TRBJ2-1 TRBV6-2/TRBV6-3 CASTFSENNEQFF TGTGCCAGCACCTTCTCGGAAAACAATGAGCAGTTCTTC
. . TRBJ2-7 TRBV9 CASSPGVRNSYEQYF TGTGCCAGCAGCCCAGGGGTACGGAACTCCTACGAGCAGTACTTC